Listed here is a single T cell receptor beta chain. The V gene lost 3 bases and the J gene lost 12 bases, with 18 bases spanning the gap. This CDR3 has 14 residues. Germline CDR1 and CDR2: KGHSH and LQKENI. The sample comes from a study of blood T cell repertoires in COVID-19. Study at large: The analysed material was cDNA or gDNA that came from T cells, B-cell-depleted T cells, or PBMCs.

Authors' methods: The assay estimated nucleated cells by amplifying reference gene primers. Sequencing was performed with immunoSEQ multiplex PCR; in TCRdb, only in-frame clones are kept and a portion is missing. The DNA gave D and trimming, while V, J and clone size come from that table. The data show 250,000 to 300,000 clones, about 89% seen once. This sequence was found in a woman in her 30s with COVID-19, enrolled during active disease. This sequence joins TRBV18 and TRBJ1-5, with D unclear. The sequenced sample was peripheral blood. Written as DNA, the CDR3 is TGTGCCAGCTCACCCCCGGAACGTGGGAGCCACCAGCATTTT. Translating it yields CASSPPERGSHQHF.